The rows below give T cell receptor beta chains drawn from one sample of a study of early T cells in non-severe SARS-CoV-2 infection. TCRdb fed the 5' RACE reads into MiXCR, producing one record per CDR3 protein. The sample carries just over 80,000 distinct CDR3 sequences, roughly an eighth recorded once. Sequencing used whole blood. These receptors were taken from an adult who was a healthcare worker with PCR-confirmed SARS-CoV-2 infection or an uninfected control (not recorded which). Each CDR3 is given with its conserved first and last residue. The D gene is left open where the match is weak. Some rows mark clone size as missing; the rest say once, few, many or name a class of expanded clone.

TRBV29-1,-,TRBJ2-1,-,TGCAGCGTTCTGGCCCGTCTACGGGACAATGAGCAGTTCTTC,CSVLARLRDNEQFF
TRBV7-2,-,TRBJ2-5,TRBD2,TGTGCCAGCAGCTTAGGCGTTAGCGGGGGAGAGACCCAGTACTTC,CASSLGVSGGETQYF
TRBV27,-,TRBJ1-4,TRBD1,TGTGCCAGCAGTTCCCCAGGGGGCGCTAATGAAAAACTGTTTTTT,CASSSPGGANEKLFF
TRBV3-1,few,TRBJ1-1,-,TGTGCCAGCAGGGTCCCCGGGGGCACTGAAGCTTTCTTT,CASRVPGGTEAFF
TRBV4-1,many,TRBJ2-7,-,TGCGCCAGCAGCCAGTTCACCGGGACTCGAGCCTACGAGCAGTACTTC,CASSQFTGTRAYEQYF
TRBV7-9,many,TRBJ1-2,TRBD1,TGTGCCAGCAGCTTTGGGAGGACAGGTGGGGACTATGGCTACACCTTC,CASSFGRTGGDYGYTF
TRBV3-1,-,TRBJ2-3,-,TGTGCCAGCAGCCAAGGTGTTCAGTATTTT,CASSQGVQYF
TRBV9,many,TRBJ2-2,-,TGTGCCAGCAGCGTATCAGGGGAGAACACCGGGGAGCTGTTTTTT,CASSVSGENTGELFF
TRBV28,many,TRBJ2-1,TRBD2,TGTGCCAGCAGTTTAGTGGCTAGCGGGGAGAATGAGCAGTTCTTC,CASSLVASGENEQFF
TRBV7-2,-,TRBJ2-3,-,TGTGCCAGCAGCCCTCCCCCGACAGATACGCAGTATTTT,CASSPPPTDTQYF
TRBV11-1,-,TRBJ2-1,TRBD2,TGTGCCAGCAGTTTTACCCTCGGGCGGGGGGCGACAAATGAGCAGTTCTTC,CASSFTLGRGATNEQFF
TRBV19,-,TRBJ1-3,TRBD1,TGTGCCAGTAGTATAGGGGACAGCTCTGGAAACACCATATATTTT,CASSIGDSSGNTIYF
TRBV6-5,once,TRBJ1-1,-,TGTGCCAGCAGTTACTCGCCCTTGGACAGACCCTTGAACACTGAAGCTTTCTTT,CASSYSPLDRPLNTEAFF
TRBV9,-,TRBJ1-2,TRBD1,TGTGCCAGCAGCGCCGCGACAGGGGCCGGCTATGGCTACACCTTC,CASSAATGAGYGYTF
TRBV7-2,few,TRBJ1-1,-,TGTGCCAGCAGCACGCGGAGGAACACTGAAGCTTTCTTT,CASSTRRNTEAFF
TRBV18,many,TRBJ1-2,-,TGTGCCAGCTCACCCCACCCTGGCTACACCTTC,CASSPHPGYTF
TRBV7-6,many,TRBJ1-1,TRBD1,TGTGCCAGCAGCTTAGCAGGGTGGGACAGCTACACTGAAGCTTTCTTT,CASSLAGWDSYTEAFF
TRBV9,few,TRBJ2-7,-,TGTGCCAGCTCAGGGGAAGGGCACTACGAGCAGTACTTC,CASSGEGHYEQYF
TRBV5-1,few,TRBJ2-3,-,TGCGCCAGCAGCTTGGCCACCCTAGTGACAGATACGCAGTATTTT,CASSLATLVTDTQYF
TRBV10-2,few,TRBJ1-5,-,TGCGCCAGCAGCGAATACAGAATTTCTAGCAATCAGCCCCAGCATTTT,CASSEYRISSNQPQHF
TRBV6-1,few,TRBJ1-3,-,TGTGCCAGCAGTCCTGTCCCAAACACCATATATTTT,CASSPVPNTIYF
TRBV11-2,-,TRBJ2-7,-,TGTGCCAGCAGCTTATACTCAGGACCCTACGAGCAGTACTTC,CASSLYSGPYEQYF
TRBV29-1,few,TRBJ1-2,TRBD1,TGCAGCGTTGAAGAGCCCGGGACAGGGGGTAGGGGCTACACCTTC,CSVEEPGTGGRGYTF
TRBV7-9,-,TRBJ1-6,TRBD1,TGTGCCAGCAGCGGGACAGGGAGCACCTATAATTCACCCCTCCACTTT,CASSGTGSTYNSPLHF
TRBV5-1,many,TRBJ1-1,-,TGCGCCAGGAGAGCTAGGAACACTGAAGCTTTCTTT,CARRARNTEAFF
TRBV19,few,TRBJ2-1,TRBD2,TGTGCCAGTAGTATAGGGGGGACTAGACGGAATGAGCAGTTCTTC,CASSIGGTRRNEQFF
TRBV20-1,-,TRBJ1-3,-,TGCAGTGCTAGAAGTTCAGGGGAAACTGGAAACACCATATATTTT,CSARSSGETGNTIYF
TRBV12-3/TRBV12-4,many,TRBJ1-1,-,TGTGCCAGCAGTTTAACTGAGGGGAACACTGAAGCTTTCTTT,CASSLTEGNTEAFF
TRBV9,few,TRBJ2-1,TRBD2,TGTGCCAGCAGCCCAAGCGGGACGAGCTCCTACAATGAGCAGTTCTTC,CASSPSGTSSYNEQFF
TRBV30,few,TRBJ2-7,-,TGTGCCTGGATCGACAGCTCCTACGAGCAGTACTTC,CAWIDSSYEQYF
TRBV27,-,TRBJ1-6,-,TGTGCCAGCAGTTGGGGGGACTCGGGTTCACCCCTCCACTTT,CASSWGDSGSPLHF
TRBV11-2,-,TRBJ2-5,-,TGTGCCAGCAGCTTAGTTGACGGCAGGGGACGTGGCAAGACCCAGTACTTC,CASSLVDGRGRGKTQYF
TRBV11-2,many,TRBJ2-3,-,TGTGCCAGCAGTTTCCGGGCCGAATTTTACACAGATACGCAGTATTTT,CASSFRAEFYTDTQYF
TRBV3-1,few,TRBJ1-6,-,TGTGCCAGCAGCGACGCATACGACTCACCCCTCCACTTT,CASSDAYDSPLHF